This entry lists 15 T cell receptor beta chains sequenced from one sample in a study of memory B cells and T cells in multiple sclerosis. Their recognized antigens are unknown. Sequencing used immunoSEQ multiplex PCR; TCRdb keeps in-frame clones, though not all of them. The data show some 48,000 clones, with roughly 87% seen just once and 1.1% held by the top ten. CFSE-dim autoproliferating and CFSE-high non-proliferating T cells from unstimulated culture were sequenced separately. Replicate wells were pooled after 6 to 8 days of stimulus-free culture of more than 45 million CFSE-labeled PBMCs. Source material: PBMCs from blood kept in culture. Receptors were obtained from a human donor with multiple sclerosis.

The chain combines TRBV2 with TRBJ2-3; D is perhaps TRBD1 (5 bases). The CDR3 is 13 residues long. The V gene lost 3 bases and the J gene lost 6 bases, with 10 bases spanning the gap. CDR1 is SNHLY, CDR2 FYNNEI, per germline. The CDR3 DNA sequence: TGTGCCAGCAGTGAGCTCCAGGGTGATACGCAGTATTTT. Its translation: CASSELQGDTQYF. The complete variable domain, with remaining parts taken from reference TRBV2 and TRBJ2-3, reads EPEVTQTPSHQVTQMGQEVILRCVPISNHLYFYWYRQILGQKVEFLVSFYNNEISEKSEIFDDQFSVERPDGSNFTLKIRSTKLEDSAMYFCASSELQGDTQYFGPGTRLTVL.

The chain recombines TRBV6-1 with TRBJ1-1; D gene unclear. The CDR3 is 11 residues long. V was trimmed by 10 bases and J by 1 base, leaving 7 bases between them. Per the germline V gene, CDR1 is MNHNS and CDR2 is SASEGT. Here the CDR3 reads CATQWNTEAFF. DNA of the CDR3: TGTGCCACCCAATGGAACACTGAAGCTTTCTTT.

This chain connects TRBV7-8 to TRBJ2-2; D gene unclear. In germline, CDR1 is SGHVS, CDR2 FQNEAQ. The CDR3 covers 14 residues. Trimming stripped 2 bases from V and 6 bases from J, with 10 bases between. The CDR3 protein is CASSLIPPPGELFF. Written as DNA, the CDR3 is TGTGCCAGCAGCTTAATTCCCCCCCCCGGGGAGCTGTTTTTT.

V gene TRBV19 combines with J gene TRBJ1-1, with TRBD1 identical over 8 bases. Trimming at V came to 7 bases and at J to 5 bases, leaving 15 bases not matched to a gene. The CDR3 totals 16 residues. Germline V gene lookup returns CDR1 LNHDA and CDR2 SQIVND (reference sequence). CDR3 sequence reads: CASTPGRDRPGTEAFF. DNA of the CDR3: TGTGCCAGTACCCCTGGGAGGGACAGGCCGGGAACTGAAGCTTTCTTT.

V and J are TRBV6-5 and TRBJ1-2; D is unclear. The length of the CDR3 is 14 residues. CDR1 and CDR2 from the germline V gene are MNHEY and SVGAGI. Trimming took 5 bases from V and 4 from J, leaving 14 bases between them. The DNA for the CDR3 is TGTGCCAGCAGTGAATCAAGGGCTTTCTATGGCTACACCTTC. Translated, it gives CASSESRAFYGYTF.

The chain links TRBV11-2 to TRBJ1-6, with D possibly matching TRBD1 (5 bases). Trimming stripped 1 base from V and 13 bases from J, with 20 bases between. The CDR3 length is 16 residues. Germline V gene data show CDR1 as SGHAT and CDR2 as FQNNGV. The CDR3 region has the DNA TGTGCCAGCAGCTTAGGGGGCCGGACAAGGGATGGGCCCCTCCACTTT. This encodes CASSLGGRTRDGPLHF.

The V and J genes are TRBV19 and TRBJ1-1; no clear D. With 4 bases removed from V and 3 bases from J, the gap between germline ends came to 9 bases. CDR1 is LNHDA and CDR2 is SQIVND in the germline V gene (reference sequence). The CDR3 sequence is 13 residues long. The CDR3 protein is CASSTTEDTEAFF. In DNA form, the CDR3 reads TGTGCCAGTAGTACCACAGAGGACACTGAAGCTTTCTTT. Full variable domain (outside the CDR3, taken from reference TRBV19 and TRBJ1-1): DGGITQSPKYLFRKEGQNVTLSCEQNLNHDAMYWYRQDPGQGLRLIYYSQIVNDFQKGDIAEGYSVSREKKESFPLTVTSAQKNPTAFYLCASSTTEDTEAFFGQGTRLTVV.

The V call is TRBV6-5, the J call TRBJ1-4, with D tentatively TRBD1 (5 bases). The CDR3 runs 14 residues. Germline values: CDR1 MNHEY, CDR2 SVGAGI. Trimming left V 5 bases short and J 2 bases short, with 9 bases between. CDR3 sequence (DNA): TGTGCCAGCAGTGACGGGGCTACTAATGAAAAACTGTTTTTT. Its protein is CASSDGATNEKLFF.

About this clone itself: This sample includes further DNA sequences coding for the same CDR3. V gene TRBV27 combines with J gene TRBJ1-5, with 7 bases fitting TRBD1. V shed 8 bases, J shed 6 bases, and the junction held 10 bases outside the gene matches. CDR3 size: 14 residues. The germline gives CDR1 MNHEY, CDR2 SMNVEV (reference sequence). CDR3 nucleotide sequence: TGTGCCAGCGGCCCACCAGGGGGAGTTCAGCCCCAGCATTTT. It codes for CASGPPGGVQPQHF.

The chain carries TRBV7-2 and TRBJ1-2, with TRBD1 as a possible D gene (6 bases). CDR3 length: 14 residues. Germline assignment: CDR1 SGHTA and CDR2 FQGNSA. Trimming shortened V by 4 bases and J by 8 bases, and 17 bases separated the two germline ends. Here the CDR3 reads CASSSQGRARGYTF. The CDR3 DNA reads TGTGCCAGCAGCTCGCAGGGGAGGGCTAGGGGCTACACCTTC.

J is TRBJ2-7 and V is TRBV6-6, with a weak D call TRBD2 (6 bases). The ends were cut back, 5 bases at V and 4 bases at J, with 9 bases in the middle. Germline V gives CDR1 MNHNY, CDR2 SVGAGI (reference sequence). CDR3 length: 12 amino acids. This CDR3 is CASSPAGYEQYF. Here the CDR3 DNA reads TGTGCCAGCAGTCCCGCGGGGTACGAGCAGTACTTC.

This sequence joins TRBV10-3 and TRBJ2-5; TRBD1 aligns across 9 bases. The CDR3 spans 14 residues. The V gene end was trimmed by 6 bases and the J gene end by 2 bases; junction bases not matched to a gene: 4. Germline V CDR1 and CDR2: ENHRY, SYGVKD. Written as DNA, the CDR3 is TGTGCCATCAGGGGGACAGGGCCTCAAGAGACCCAGTACTTC. As protein: CAIRGTGPQETQYF.

This clone was observed a few times. This CDR3 is CASSNPRRNTEAFF. CDR3 DNA sequence: TGTGCCAGCAGTAATCCAAGGAGAAACACTGAAGCTTTCTTT. The chain uses TRBV27 and TRBJ1-1; no definite D call. CDR1 is MNHEY and CDR2 is SMNVEV in the germline V gene (reference sequence). The CDR3 is 14 amino acids. Trimming removed 5 bases from V and 2 bases from J, with 12 bases in between.

The chain joins TRBV5-8 to TRBJ2-5, with TRBD2 matching over 7 bases. The CDR3 runs 16 residues. Germline CDR1 SGHTS, CDR2 YDEGEE. V shed 2 bases, J shed 3 bases, and the junction held 10 bases outside the gene matches. CDR3 nucleotides: TGTGCCAGCAGCTTATCGTGGGGAGGGGAAGAAGAGACCCAGTACTTC. Translating it yields CASSLSWGGEEETQYF.

This clone appeared a single time. The chain couples TRBV6-5 to TRBJ2-7, with 7 bases that match TRBD1. The CDR3 spans 14 residues. CDR1 and CDR2 from the germline V gene are MNHEY and SVGAGI. The V segment lost 5 bases and the J segment 7 bases; nucleotides outside the gene matches: 11. The CDR3 region has the DNA TGTGCCAGCAGTACCTCCTGGACAGGTGAAGAGCAGTACTTC. Protein: CASSTSWTGEEQYF.